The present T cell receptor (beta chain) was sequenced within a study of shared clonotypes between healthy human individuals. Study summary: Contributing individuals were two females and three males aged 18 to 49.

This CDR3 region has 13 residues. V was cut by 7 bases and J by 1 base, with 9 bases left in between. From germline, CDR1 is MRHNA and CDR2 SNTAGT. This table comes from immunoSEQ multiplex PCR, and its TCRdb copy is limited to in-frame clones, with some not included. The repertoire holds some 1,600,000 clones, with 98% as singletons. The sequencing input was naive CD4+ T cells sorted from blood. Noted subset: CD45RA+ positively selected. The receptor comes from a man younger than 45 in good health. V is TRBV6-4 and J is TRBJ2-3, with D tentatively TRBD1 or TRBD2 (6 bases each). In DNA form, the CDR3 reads TGTGCCAGCATGGGGGGCCGCACAGATACGCAGTATTTT. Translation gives CASMGGRTDTQYF.